This TCR beta chain is from a study of shared clonotypes between healthy human individuals. The table came from immunoSEQ multiplex PCR; TCRdb's copy has only in-frame clones and leaves some out. The table has millions of clones, approximately 94% seen once. In the naive CD8 group, cells lacked CD45RO and were positively selected for CCR7, so terminally differentiated effector memory CD45RA+ cells were left out. Germline assignment: CDR1 MNHEY and CDR2 SVGAGI. Trimming cost V 4 bases and J 7 bases, with 14 bases left between them. The CDR3 has 13 amino acids. This TCR was recovered from a man aged 18 to 29 in good health. This chain connects TRBV6-5 to TRBJ2-7; possibly TRBD1 or TRBD2 for D (5 bases each). Source material: naive CD8+ T cells sorted from blood. For the CDR3, the DNA is TGTGCCAGCAGTTCCCTTGAGGGGCCAGAGCAGTACTTC. It translates to CASSSLEGPEQYF.